The rows below give T cell receptor beta chains drawn from one sample of a study of regulatory T cells in long-lasting Graves disease. TCRdb reanalysed the multiplex PCR reads using MiXCR and keeps one entry per CDR3 protein. Seen here are under 500,000 distinct CDR3 sequences, less than 25% observed once, and the top ten hold 7.8%. Sequenced here: peripheral blood mononuclear cells (PBMCs), sampled when the disease was refractory, from a patient treated with antithyroid drugs. These receptors originate from a female donor with Graves disease. The CDR3 runs from the conserved cysteine through the conserved F or W. The D gene is left open where the match is weak. The size entry is marked missing in some rows and otherwise reads once, few, many or a size class.

J	V	D	length	size	CDR3	DNA
TRBJ1-2	TRBV28	NA	12	NA	CANSLDLNGYTF	TGTGCCAACAGTTTGGACCTTAATGGCTACACCTTC
TRBJ1-2	TRBV2	NA	14	many	CASSVASINYGYTF	TGTGCCAGCAGTGTAGCATCTATTAACTATGGCTACACCTTC
TRBJ2-7	TRBV29-1	NA	15	many	CSVEGWQKNSYEQYF	TGCAGCGTTGAAGGATGGCAGAAAAACTCCTACGAGCAGTACTTC
TRBJ2-4	TRBV10-2	NA	15	NA	CASSVGEAAKNIQYF	TGCGCCAGCAGTGTAGGAGAGGCGGCCAAAAACATTCAGTACTTC
TRBJ1-5	TRBV6-2/TRBV6-3	NA	13	NA	CASKGYSNQPQHF	TGTGCCAGCAAAGGGTATAGCAATCAGCCCCAGCATTTT
TRBJ1-3	TRBV2	NA	15	NA	CASMSGGAAGNTIYF	TGTGCCAGCATGTCCGGAGGGGCAGCTGGAAACACCATATATTTT
TRBJ2-7	TRBV5-1	NA	11	few	CASSRGAEQYF	TGCGCCAGCAGTCGCGGGGCCGAGCAGTACTTC
TRBJ1-2	TRBV28	NA	14	many	CASSLAGGGYGYTF	TGTGCCAGCAGTTTGGCCGGGGGGGGCTATGGCTACACCTTC
TRBJ2-7	TRBV6-1	TRBD2	14	NA	CASKDSGRFNEQYF	TGTGCCAGCAAAGATAGCGGGAGGTTCAACGAGCAGTACTTC
TRBJ1-1	TRBV30	NA	14	NA	CAWTLRAADTEAFF	TGTGCCTGGACCCTGAGGGCAGCGGACACTGAAGCTTTCTTT
TRBJ2-2	TRBV29-1	TRBD2	15	few	CSVEAAGGPGGELFF	TGCAGCGTTGAAGCCGCGGGAGGGCCCGGCGGGGAGCTGTTTTTT
TRBJ1-5	TRBV27	NA	13	NA	CASSRRQDQPQHF	TGTGCCAGCAGCCGGAGACAGGATCAGCCCCAGCATTTT
TRBJ2-5	TRBV7-2	TRBD1	14	many	CASSLGTGEETQYF	TGTGCCAGCAGCCTGGGGACAGGGGAAGAGACCCAGTACTTC
TRBJ2-7	TRBV2	NA	15	many	CASSDRAGSQPRQYF	TGTGCCAGCAGTGACCGTGCAGGGAGTCAACCTAGGCAGTACTTC
TRBJ2-7	TRBV28	NA	13	many	CASSLGSSYEQYF	TGTGCCAGCAGCTTAGGGTCCTCCTACGAGCAGTACTTC